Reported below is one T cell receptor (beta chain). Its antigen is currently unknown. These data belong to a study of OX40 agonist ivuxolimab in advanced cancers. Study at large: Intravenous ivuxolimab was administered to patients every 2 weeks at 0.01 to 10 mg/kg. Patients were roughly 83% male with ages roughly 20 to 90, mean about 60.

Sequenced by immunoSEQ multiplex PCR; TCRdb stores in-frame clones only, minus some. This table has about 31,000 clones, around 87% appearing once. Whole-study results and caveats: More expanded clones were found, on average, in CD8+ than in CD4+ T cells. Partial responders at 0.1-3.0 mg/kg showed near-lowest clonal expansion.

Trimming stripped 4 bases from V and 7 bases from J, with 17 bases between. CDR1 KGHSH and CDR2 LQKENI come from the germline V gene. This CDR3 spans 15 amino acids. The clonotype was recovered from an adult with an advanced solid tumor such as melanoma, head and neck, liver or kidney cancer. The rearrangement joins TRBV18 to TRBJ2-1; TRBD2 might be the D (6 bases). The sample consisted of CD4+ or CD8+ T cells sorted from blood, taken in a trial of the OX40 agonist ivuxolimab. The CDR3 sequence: CASSRIGGDTNEQFF. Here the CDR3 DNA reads TGTGCCAGCTCACGTATCGGGGGAGATACGAATGAGCAGTTCTTC.